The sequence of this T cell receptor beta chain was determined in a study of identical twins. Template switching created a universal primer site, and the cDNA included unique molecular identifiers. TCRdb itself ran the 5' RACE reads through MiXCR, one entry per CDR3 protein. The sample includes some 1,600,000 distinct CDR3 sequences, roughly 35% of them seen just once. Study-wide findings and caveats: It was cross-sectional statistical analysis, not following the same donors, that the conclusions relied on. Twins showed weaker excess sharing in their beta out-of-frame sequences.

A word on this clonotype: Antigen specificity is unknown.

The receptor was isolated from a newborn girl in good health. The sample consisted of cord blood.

CDR3 sequence (DNA): TGTGCCAGCACCTCGGTCTCTGAAAAACTGTTTTTT. This translates into CASTSVSEKLFF. This chain joins TRBV7-8 and TRBJ1-4; no reliable D call. Looked up from germline, CDR1 is SGHVS and CDR2 is FQNEAQ. Trimming removed 7 bases at V and 7 bases at J, with 10 bases between. The CDR3 length is 12 residues.